This entry lists 3 T cell receptor beta chains sequenced from one sample in a study of radiotherapy plus CTLA-4 blockade in lung cancer. The assay was immunoSEQ multiplex PCR, and TCRdb's table has in-frame clones only and misses some. The sample holds approximately 82,000 clones, roughly four fifths seen once. The sequencing here drew on peripheral blood, taken from a patient treated with radiotherapy plus ipilimumab. These receptor sequences come from a human donor with non-small cell lung cancer that progressed on radiotherapy plus ipilimumab.

This clone showed up just once. The chain joins TRBV10-3 to TRBJ1-5, with TRBD1 as a possible D gene (5 bases). V was clipped by 7 bases and J by 5 bases, with 18 bases between them. Germline V CDR1 and CDR2: ENHRY, SYGVKD. The CDR3 extends over 15 amino acids. The DNA of the CDR3 is TGTGCCATCATCCTAGCCTCAGGGTTAGATCAGCCCCAGCATTTT. It codes for CAIILASGLDQPQHF.

The J gene is TRBJ2-5, the V gene TRBV9; 8 bases are shared with TRBD1. Germline V gives CDR1 SGDLS, CDR2 YYNGEE. CDR3 length: 15 amino acids. The V and J ends lost 2 bases and 5 bases, in that order; junction bases with no gene match: 8. CDR3 loop: CASSVGTGGGETQYF. In DNA form, the CDR3 reads TGTGCCAGCAGCGTCGGGACAGGCGGTGGGGAGACCCAGTACTTC.

V is TRBV6-5 and J is TRBJ2-2, with a possible D match to TRBD1 (5 bases). The length of the CDR3 is 13 residues. CDR1 MNHEY and CDR2 SVGAGI come from the germline V gene. The V end was cut by 5 bases, the J end by 7 bases, with 11 bases between. In nucleotides, the CDR3 is TGTGCCAGCAGTGGTCAGGGTAGCGGGGAGCTGTTTTTT. Protein product: CASSGQGSGELFF.